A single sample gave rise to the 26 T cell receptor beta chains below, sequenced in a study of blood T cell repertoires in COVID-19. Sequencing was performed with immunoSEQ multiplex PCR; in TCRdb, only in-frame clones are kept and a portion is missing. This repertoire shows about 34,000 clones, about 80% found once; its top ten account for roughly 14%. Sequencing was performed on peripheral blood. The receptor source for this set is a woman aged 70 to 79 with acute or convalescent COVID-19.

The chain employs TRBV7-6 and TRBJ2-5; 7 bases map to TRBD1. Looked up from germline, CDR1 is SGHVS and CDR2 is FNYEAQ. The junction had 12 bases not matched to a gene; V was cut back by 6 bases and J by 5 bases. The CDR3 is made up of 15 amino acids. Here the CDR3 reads CASSYTDRVGETQYF. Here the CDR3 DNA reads TGTGCCAGCAGTTACACCGACAGGGTCGGTGAGACCCAGTACTTC. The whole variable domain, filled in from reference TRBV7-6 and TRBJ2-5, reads GAGVSQSPRYKVTKRGQDVALRCDPISGHVSLYWYRQALGQGPEFLTYFNYEAQQDKSGLPNDRFSAERPEGSISTLTIQRTEQRDSAMYRCASSYTDRVGETQYFGPGTRLLVL.

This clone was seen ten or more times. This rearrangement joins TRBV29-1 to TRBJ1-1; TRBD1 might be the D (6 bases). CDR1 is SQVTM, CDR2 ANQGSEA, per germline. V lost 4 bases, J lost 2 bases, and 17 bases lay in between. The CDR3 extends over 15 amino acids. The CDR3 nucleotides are TGCAGCGTTGGTTGGGGGGGCCGATTCAACACTGAAGCTTTCTTT. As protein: CSVGWGGRFNTEAFF.

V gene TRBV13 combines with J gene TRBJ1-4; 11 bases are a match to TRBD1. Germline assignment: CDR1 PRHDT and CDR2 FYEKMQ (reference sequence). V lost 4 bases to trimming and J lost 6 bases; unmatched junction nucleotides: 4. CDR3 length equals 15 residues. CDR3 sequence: CASSWTGGSDEKLFF. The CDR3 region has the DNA TGTGCCAGCAGCTGGACAGGGGGCTCTGATGAAAAACTGTTTTTT.

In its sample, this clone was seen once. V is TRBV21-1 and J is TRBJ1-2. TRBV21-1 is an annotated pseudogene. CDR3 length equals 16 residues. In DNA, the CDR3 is TGTGCCAGCAGCAAAAGGGATCGGGGTACGTCCTATGGCTACACCTTC. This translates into CASSKRDRGTSYGYTF.

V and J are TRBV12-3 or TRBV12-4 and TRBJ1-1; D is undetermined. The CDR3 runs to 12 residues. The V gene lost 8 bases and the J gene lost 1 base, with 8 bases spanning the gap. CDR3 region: CASSTRNTEAFF. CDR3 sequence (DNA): TGTGCCAGCTCCACACGGAACACTGAAGCTTTCTTT.

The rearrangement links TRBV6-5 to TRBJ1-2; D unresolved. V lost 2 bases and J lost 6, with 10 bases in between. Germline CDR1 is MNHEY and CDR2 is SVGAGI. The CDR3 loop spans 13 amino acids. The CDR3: CASSYAGWDGYTF. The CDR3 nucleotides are TGTGCCAGCAGTTACGCGGGTTGGGATGGCTACACCTTC.

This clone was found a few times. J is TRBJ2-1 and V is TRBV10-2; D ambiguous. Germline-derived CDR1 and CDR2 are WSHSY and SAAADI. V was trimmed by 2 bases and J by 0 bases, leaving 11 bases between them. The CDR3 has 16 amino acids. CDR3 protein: CASSEPPRSSYNEQFF. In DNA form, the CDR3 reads TGCGCCAGCAGTGAGCCCCCTAGGAGCTCCTACAATGAGCAGTTCTTC.

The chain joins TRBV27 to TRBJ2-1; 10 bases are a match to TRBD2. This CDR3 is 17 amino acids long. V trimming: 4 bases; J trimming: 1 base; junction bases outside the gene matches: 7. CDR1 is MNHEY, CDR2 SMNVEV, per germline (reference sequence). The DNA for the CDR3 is TGTGCCAGCAGTTCCCAACCTAGCGGGAGTTCCTACAATGAGCAGTTCTTC. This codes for CASSSQPSGSSYNEQFF.

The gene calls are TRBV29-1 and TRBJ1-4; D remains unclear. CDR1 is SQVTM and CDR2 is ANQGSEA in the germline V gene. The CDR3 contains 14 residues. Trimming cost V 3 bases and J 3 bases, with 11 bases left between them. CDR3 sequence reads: CSVDTGFPNEKLFF. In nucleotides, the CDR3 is TGCAGCGTTGATACGGGGTTTCCTAATGAAAAACTGTTTTTT.

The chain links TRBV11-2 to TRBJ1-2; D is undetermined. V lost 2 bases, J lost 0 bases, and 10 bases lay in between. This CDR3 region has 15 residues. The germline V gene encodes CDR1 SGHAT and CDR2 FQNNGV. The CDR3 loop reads CASSLRSHPNYGYTF. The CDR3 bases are TGTGCCAGCAGCTTACGGTCCCATCCTAACTATGGCTACACCTTC.

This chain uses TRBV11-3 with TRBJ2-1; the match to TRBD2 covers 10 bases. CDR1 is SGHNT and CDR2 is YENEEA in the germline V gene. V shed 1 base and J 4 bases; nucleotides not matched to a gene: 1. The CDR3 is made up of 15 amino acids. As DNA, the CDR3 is TGTGCCAGCAGCTTAGGGACTAGCGGTTACAATGAGCAGTTCTTC. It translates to CASSLGTSGYNEQFF.

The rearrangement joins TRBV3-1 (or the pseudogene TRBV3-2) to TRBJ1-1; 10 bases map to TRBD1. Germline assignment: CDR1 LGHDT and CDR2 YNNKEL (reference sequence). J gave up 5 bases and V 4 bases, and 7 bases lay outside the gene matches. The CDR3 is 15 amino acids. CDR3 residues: CASSLWGQGRTEAFF. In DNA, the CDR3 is TGTGCCAGCAGCCTCTGGGGACAGGGGAGGACTGAAGCTTTCTTT.

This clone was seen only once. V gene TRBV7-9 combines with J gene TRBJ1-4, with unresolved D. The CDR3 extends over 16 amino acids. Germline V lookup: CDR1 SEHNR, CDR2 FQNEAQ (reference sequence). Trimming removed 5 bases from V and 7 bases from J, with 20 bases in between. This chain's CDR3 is CASSDPLLGGGEKLFF. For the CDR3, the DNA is TGTGCCAGCAGCGACCCTCTTTTGGGTGGCGGTGAAAAACTGTTTTTT. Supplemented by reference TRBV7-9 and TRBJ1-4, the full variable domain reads DTGVSQNPRHKITKRGQNVTFRCDPISEHNRLYWYRQTLGQGPEFLTYFQNEAQLEKSRLLSDRFSAERPKGSFSTLEIQRTEQGDSAMYLCASSDPLLGGGEKLFFGSGTQLSVL.

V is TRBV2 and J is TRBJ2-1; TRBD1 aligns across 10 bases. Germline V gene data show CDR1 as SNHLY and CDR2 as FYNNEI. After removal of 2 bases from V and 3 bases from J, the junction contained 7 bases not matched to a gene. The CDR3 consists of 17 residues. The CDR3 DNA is TGTGCCAGCAGTGAAACCAGGACAGGGGGTTTCTACAATGAGCAGTTCTTC. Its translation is CASSETRTGGFYNEQFF.

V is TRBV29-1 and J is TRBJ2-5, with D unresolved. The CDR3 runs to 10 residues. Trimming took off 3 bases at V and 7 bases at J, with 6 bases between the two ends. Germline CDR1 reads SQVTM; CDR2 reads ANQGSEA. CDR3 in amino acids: CSVDRGTQYF. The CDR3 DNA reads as TGCAGCGTTGATAGAGGGACCCAGTACTTC.

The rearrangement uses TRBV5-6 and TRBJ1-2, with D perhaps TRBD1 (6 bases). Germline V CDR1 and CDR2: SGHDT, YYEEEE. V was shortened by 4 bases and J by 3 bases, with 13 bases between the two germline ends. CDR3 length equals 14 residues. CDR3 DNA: TGTGCCAGCAGCCCGGCAGGGGTTTACTATGGCTACACCTTC. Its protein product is CASSPAGVYYGYTF.

The CDR3 DNA reads TGTGCCAGTAGTAACAGACAGGGGAACATGAAGACCCAGTACTTC. Its protein product is CASSNRQGNMKTQYF. V and J are TRBV19 and TRBJ2-5; 8 positions agree with TRBD1. CDR1 and CDR2 from the germline V gene are LNHDA and SQIVND (reference sequence). Trimming cost V 4 bases and J 6 bases; bases outside gene matches: 10. The CDR3 sequence is 15 residues long.

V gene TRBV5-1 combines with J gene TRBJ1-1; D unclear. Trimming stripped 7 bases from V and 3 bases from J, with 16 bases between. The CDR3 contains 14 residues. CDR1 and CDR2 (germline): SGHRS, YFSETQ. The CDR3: CASLREVEDTEAFF. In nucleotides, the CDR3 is TGCGCCAGCCTCCGGGAAGTCGAGGACACTGAAGCTTTCTTT.

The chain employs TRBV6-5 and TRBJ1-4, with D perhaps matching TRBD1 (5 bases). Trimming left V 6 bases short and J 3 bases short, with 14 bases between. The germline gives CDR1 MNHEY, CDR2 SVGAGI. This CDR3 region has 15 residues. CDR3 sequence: CASRPRQLSNEKLFF. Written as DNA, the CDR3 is TGTGCCAGCAGGCCCCGACAGTTATCTAATGAAAAACTGTTTTTT.

The CDR3 loop is CASSLREEGPQHF. The DNA for the CDR3 is TGCGCCAGCAGCTTGAGGGAGGAAGGACCCCAGCATTTT. The chain couples TRBV5-1 to TRBJ1-5; no clear D gene. V gave up 1 base and J gave up 10 bases, with 12 bases separating them. Germline assignment: CDR1 SGHRS and CDR2 YFSETQ. CDR3 length: 13 amino acids.

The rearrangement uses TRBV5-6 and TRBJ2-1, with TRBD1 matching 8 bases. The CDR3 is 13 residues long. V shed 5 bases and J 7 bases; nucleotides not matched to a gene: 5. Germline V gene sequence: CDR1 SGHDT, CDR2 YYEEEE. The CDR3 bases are TGTGCCAGCAGGCGGACAGGGTATAATGAGCAGTTCTTC. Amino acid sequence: CASRRTGYNEQFF.

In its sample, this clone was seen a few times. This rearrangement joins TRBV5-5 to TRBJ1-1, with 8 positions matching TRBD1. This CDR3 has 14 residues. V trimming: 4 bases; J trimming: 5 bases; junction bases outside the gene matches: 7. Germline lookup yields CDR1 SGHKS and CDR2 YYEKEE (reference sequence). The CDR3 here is CASSLQGGGTEAFF. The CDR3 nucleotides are TGTGCCAGCAGCCTACAGGGGGGAGGTACTGAAGCTTTCTTT.

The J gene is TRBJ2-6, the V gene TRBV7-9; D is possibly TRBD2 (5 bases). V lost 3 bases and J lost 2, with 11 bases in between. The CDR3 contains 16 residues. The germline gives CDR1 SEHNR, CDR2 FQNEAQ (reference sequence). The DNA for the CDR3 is TGTGCCAGCAGCTTCGGACTCCCCACTGGGGCCAACGTCCTGACTTTC. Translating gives CASSFGLPTGANVLTF.

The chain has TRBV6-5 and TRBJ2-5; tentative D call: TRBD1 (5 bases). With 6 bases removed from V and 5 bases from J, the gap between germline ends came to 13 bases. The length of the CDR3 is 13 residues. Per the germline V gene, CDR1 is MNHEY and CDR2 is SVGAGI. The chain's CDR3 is CASRPQGGETQYF. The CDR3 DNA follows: TGTGCCAGCAGGCCCCAGGGTGGGGAGACCCAGTACTTC.

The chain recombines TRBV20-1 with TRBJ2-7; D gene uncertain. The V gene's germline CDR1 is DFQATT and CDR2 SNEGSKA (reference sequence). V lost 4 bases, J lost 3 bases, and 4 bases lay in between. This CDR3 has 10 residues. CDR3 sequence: CSAIGYEQYF. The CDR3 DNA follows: TGCAGTGCTATCGGCTACGAGCAGTACTTC.

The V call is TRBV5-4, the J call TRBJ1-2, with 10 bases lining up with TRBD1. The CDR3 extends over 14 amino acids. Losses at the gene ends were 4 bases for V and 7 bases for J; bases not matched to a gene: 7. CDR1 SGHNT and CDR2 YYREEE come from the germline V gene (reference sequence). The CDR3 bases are TGTGCCAGCAGCCTCGGACAGGGGGAGGTTGGCTACACCTTC. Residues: CASSLGQGEVGYTF.